The rows below give T cell receptor beta chains drawn from one sample of a study of control samples from healthy donors and cancer patients. Data came from immunoSEQ multiplex PCR; TCRdb stores just in-frame clones and leaves some out. The sample includes around 140,000 clones, nearly 90% of them seen just once. The sample consisted of PBMCs. The origin of the receptors is a man over 45 with head and neck cancer. Each CDR3 is given with its conserved first and last residue. The D gene is left open where the match is weak. The size of a clone is reported for some rows only, either as once, few or many, or as a class for expanded clones.

clone size	V gene	J gene	D gene	CDR3 protein	CDR3 DNA
.	TRBV19	TRBJ2-5	.	CATQGGDQETQYF	TGTGCCACCCAGGGGGGAGACCAAGAGACCCAGTACTTC
.	TRBV5-5	TRBJ2-7	TRBD1	CASSRQGAYEQYF	TGTGCCAGCAGCCGACAGGGGGCCTACGAGCAGTACTTC
once	TRBV11-2	TRBJ2-7	TRBD2	CASSLFTSGASYEQYF	TGTGCCAGCAGCTTATTCACTAGCGGGGCCTCCTACGAGCAGTACTTC
.	TRBV6-5	TRBJ2-5	TRBD1	CASSYTTGGSWETQYF	TGTGCCAGCAGTTACACAACAGGGGGCTCGTGGGAGACCCAGTACTTC
once	TRBV2	TRBJ2-5	.	CASSAVQGLGGTETQYF	TGTGCCAGCAGTGCGGTACAAGGACTAGGGGGGACGGAGACCCAGTACTTC
.	TRBV11-2	TRBJ2-7	.	CASGGYEQYF	TGTGCCAGCGGAGGCTACGAGCAGTACTTC
.	TRBV7-8	TRBJ1-4	.	CASSLSGGGSEKLFF	TGTGCCAGCAGCTTAAGTGGTGGGGGCAGTGAAAAACTGTTTTTT
.	TRBV6-1	TRBJ2-1	.	CASSEWTDPYNEQFF	TGTGCCAGCAGTGAATGGACAGACCCCTACAATGAGCAGTTCTTC
.	TRBV5-6	TRBJ1-1	TRBD1	CASSWGQGVTEAFF	TGTGCCAGCAGCTGGGGACAGGGGGTCACTGAAGCTTTCTTT
.	TRBV28	TRBJ2-7	.	CASSPWGVSYEQYF	TGTGCCAGCAGTCCCTGGGGGGTGTCCTACGAGCAGTACTTC
.	TRBV6-5	TRBJ1-1	TRBD1	CAIVQGAGNTEAFF	TGTGCCATCGTCCAGGGGGCAGGAAACACTGAAGCTTTCTTT
.	TRBV28	TRBJ1-2	TRBD1	CASSLDGRQGAYYGYTF	TGTGCCAGCAGTTTGGACGGGAGACAGGGGGCGTACTATGGCTACACCTTC
.	TRBV6-1	TRBJ1-2	.	CASSESGTPWYGYTF	TGTGCCAGCAGTGAGTCCGGGACTCCTTGGTATGGCTACACCTTC
.	TRBV11-2	TRBJ2-6	.	CASSSFRAAGANVLTF	TGTGCCAGCAGCTCTTTCAGGGCTGCTGGGGCCAACGTCCTGACTTTC
.	TRBV5-6	TRBJ2-1	.	CASSVVMMTINEQFF	TGTGCCAGCAGCGTTGTGATGATGACGATTAATGAGCAGTTCTTC
.	TRBV10-2	TRBJ1-5	.	CASSESGVGQPQHF	TGCGCCAGCAGTGAGTCCGGGGTTGGACAGCCCCAGCATTTT
.	TRBV5-1	TRBJ2-1	TRBD2	CASSPGGAGGQNEQFF	TGCGCCAGCAGCCCCGGGGGAGCGGGGGGGCAAAATGAGCAGTTCTTC
.	TRBV7-9	TRBJ1-2	TRBD1	CASSLADRGGGYTF	TGTGCCAGCAGCTTAGCGGACAGGGGAGGCGGCTACACCTTC
.	TRBV7-9	TRBJ2-2	TRBD2	CASSLTVAGAGPGELFF	TGTGCCAGCAGCCTAACAGTAGCGGGAGCAGGGCCCGGGGAGCTGTTTTTT
.	TRBV28	TRBJ2-7	.	CASSSMTQSYEQYF	TGTGCCAGCAGTTCCATGACTCAATCCTACGAGCAGTACTTC
.	TRBV9	TRBJ2-1	TRBD2	CASSVGLAGGDNEQFF	TGTGCCAGCAGCGTAGGGCTAGCGGGGGGTGACAATGAGCAGTTCTTC
.	TRBV5-1	TRBJ2-5	TRBD2	CASSGGRAGAETQYF	TGCGCCAGCAGCGGCGGGAGGGCAGGGGCAGAGACCCAGTACTTC
.	TRBV10-3	TRBJ2-7	.	CAISELYEQYF	TGTGCCATCAGTGAATTGTACGAGCAGTACTTC
.	TRBV6-6	TRBJ1-3	.	CASTGTRGNTIYF	TGTGCCAGCACGGGGACCAGGGGAAACACCATATATTTT
.	TRBV2	TRBJ2-2	.	CASSRASGGELFF	TGTGCCAGCAGCCGGGCCTCAGGGGGGGAGCTGTTTTTT
.	TRBV19	TRBJ1-5	.	CASSMSYSWNSNQPQHF	TGTGCCAGTAGTATGTCATATAGCTGGAATAGCAATCAGCCCCAGCATTTT
once	TRBV6-5	TRBJ2-7	.	CASSPPGEYEQYF	TGTGCCAGCAGTCCCCCCGGGGAGTACGAGCAGTACTTC
.	TRBV5-4	TRBJ1-5	TRBD1	CASSRQGYQPQHF	TGTGCCAGCAGTCGACAGGGGTACCAGCCCCAGCATTTT
.	TRBV7-6	TRBJ2-3	TRBD2	CASSLMGVSGSGDTQYF	TGTGCCAGCAGCTTAATGGGGGTTAGCGGGAGTGGAGATACGCAGTATTTT
.	TRBV27	TRBJ2-5	TRBD2	CASSLIAGGSQETQYF	TGTGCCAGCAGTCTTATAGCGGGAGGATCTCAAGAGACCCAGTACTTC
.	TRBV6-5	TRBJ1-1	TRBD1	CASSRTGNTEAFF	TGTGCCAGCAGTCGGACAGGGAACACTGAAGCTTTCTTT
.	TRBV29-1	TRBJ2-1	.	CSGGQTYNEQFF	TGCAGCGGGGGCCAGACCTACAATGAGCAGTTCTTC
.	TRBV30	TRBJ2-1	.	CARTGTFDSYNEQFF	TGTGCCAGAACCGGGACGTTCGACTCCTACAATGAGCAGTTCTTC
few	TRBV6-6	TRBJ1-4	.	CASSDRINEKLFF	TGTGCCAGCAGCGACAGGATTAATGAAAAACTGTTTTTT
.	TRBV5-4	TRBJ2-7	.	CASSRDRGVEQYF	TGTGCCAGCAGCAGGGATCGGGGAGTAGAGCAGTACTTC
once	TRBV11-2	TRBJ1-1	TRBD1	CASSTTGATEAFF	TGTGCCAGCAGCACGACAGGGGCCACTGAAGCTTTCTTT
few	TRBV30	TRBJ2-7	.	CAWSTKGYEQYF	TGTGCCTGGAGTACCAAGGGTTACGAGCAGTACTTC
.	TRBV4-2	TRBJ1-2	.	CASSPNGANYGYTF	TGTGCCAGCAGCCCAAACGGGGCTAACTATGGCTACACCTTC
.	TRBV30	TRBJ1-2	.	CASFPTDNYGYTF	TGTGCCTCTTTCCCGACAGATAACTATGGCTACACCTTC
.	TRBV11-2	TRBJ2-5	TRBD1	CASSGQGQAQETQYF	TGTGCCAGCAGCGGACAGGGCCAGGCTCAAGAGACCCAGTACTTC
.	TRBV4-2	TRBJ2-1	.	CASSHSGGGYTEQFF	TGTGCCAGCAGCCATTCGGGTGGAGGGTACACTGAGCAGTTCTTC
.	TRBV5-5	TRBJ2-3	TRBD2	CASSLRPTSGSLSDTQYF	TGTGCCAGCAGCTTGCGACCTACTAGCGGGAGTTTGTCAGATACGCAGTATTTT
.	TRBV18	TRBJ1-6	.	CASSPEAHNSPLHF	TGTGCCAGCTCACCAGAGGCACATAATTCACCCCTCCACTTT
.	TRBV28	TRBJ2-5	.	CASSFQGGKETQYF	TGTGCCAGCAGTTTTCAGGGGGGAAAAGAGACCCAGTACTTC
.	TRBV4-1	TRBJ1-2	.	CASSRLDSASNYGYTF	TGCGCCAGCAGCCGCCTCGACAGCGCGTCTAACTATGGCTACACCTTC
once	TRBV10-2	TRBJ2-2	.	CASSESPRLNTGELFF	TGCGCCAGCAGTGAGTCTCCCAGGCTGAACACCGGGGAGCTGTTTTTT
.	TRBV29-1	TRBJ2-7	.	CSVTGRFSYEQYF	TGCAGCGTTACAGGACGGTTCTCCTACGAGCAGTACTTC
.	TRBV6-5	TRBJ1-6	TRBD1	CASSYNGQGPLHF	TGTGCCAGCAGTTACAACGGACAGGGCCCCCTCCACTTT
.	TRBV5-1	TRBJ1-4	.	CASSLGEKLFF	TGCGCCAGCAGCTTGGGGGAAAAACTGTTTTTT
.	TRBV2	TRBJ1-6	TRBD1	CASIRDRVSGSPLHF	TGTGCCAGCATAAGAGACAGGGTTTCTGGTTCACCCCTCCACTTT
.	TRBV28	TRBJ1-2	.	CASSLFEGGDYGYTF	TGTGCCAGCAGTTTATTCGAGGGGGGAGACTATGGCTACACCTTC